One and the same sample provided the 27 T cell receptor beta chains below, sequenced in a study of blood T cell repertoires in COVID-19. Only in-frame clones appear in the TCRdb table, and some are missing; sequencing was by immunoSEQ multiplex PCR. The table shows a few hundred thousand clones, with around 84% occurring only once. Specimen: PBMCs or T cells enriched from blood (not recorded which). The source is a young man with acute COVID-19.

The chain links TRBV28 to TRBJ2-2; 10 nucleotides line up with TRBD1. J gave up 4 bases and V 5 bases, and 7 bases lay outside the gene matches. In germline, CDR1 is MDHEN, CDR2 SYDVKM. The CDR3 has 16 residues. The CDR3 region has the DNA TGTGCCAGCAGTACCCCGACAGGGGGCATCACCGGGGAGCTGTTTTTT. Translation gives CASSTPTGGITGELFF.

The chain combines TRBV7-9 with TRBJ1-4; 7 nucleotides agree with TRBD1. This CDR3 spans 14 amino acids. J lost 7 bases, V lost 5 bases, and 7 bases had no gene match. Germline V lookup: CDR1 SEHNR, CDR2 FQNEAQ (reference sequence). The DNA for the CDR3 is TGTGCCAGCAGCCGGGACAGCGAAAGTGAAAAACTGTTTTTT. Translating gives CASSRDSESEKLFF.

CDR3 nucleotides: TGTGCCAGCAGTCCACGGGGGATTCAGAGCAATCAGCCCCAGCATTTT. Residues: CASSPRGIQSNQPQHF. This chain joins TRBV2 and TRBJ1-5; the D gene is possibly TRBD1 (5 bases). The CDR3 extends over 16 amino acids. Looked up from germline, CDR1 is SNHLY and CDR2 is FYNNEI. Trimming cost V 5 bases and J 1 base, with 15 bases left between them.

The CDR3 spells CATTMGGPSTNEQFF. Written as DNA, the CDR3 is TGTGCCACCACAATGGGGGGGCCTTCAACCAATGAGCAGTTCTTC. V and J are TRBV15 and TRBJ2-1; TRBD2 is a possible D gene (7 bases). Trimming removed 7 bases from V and 6 bases from J, with 19 bases in between. Germline V gives CDR1 LNHNV, CDR2 YYDKDF (reference sequence). CDR3 length: 15 amino acids.

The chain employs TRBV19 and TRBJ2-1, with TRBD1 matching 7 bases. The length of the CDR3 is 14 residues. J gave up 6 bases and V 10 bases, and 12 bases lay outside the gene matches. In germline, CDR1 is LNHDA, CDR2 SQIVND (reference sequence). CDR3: CATGQAPSGNEQFF. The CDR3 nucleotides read TGTGCCACCGGACAGGCCCCCAGTGGCAATGAGCAGTTCTTC.

DNA for the CDR3: TGTGCCAGCAGTTTTGTGGGCCAGGGTGGCAATCAGCCCCAGCATTTT. Its translation is CASSFVGQGGNQPQHF. The chain carries TRBV27 and TRBJ1-5; possibly TRBD1 for D (5 bases). CDR3 size: 16 residues. In germline, CDR1 is MNHEY, CDR2 SMNVEV (reference sequence). V lost 3 bases to trimming and J lost 2 bases, with 14 bases between them.

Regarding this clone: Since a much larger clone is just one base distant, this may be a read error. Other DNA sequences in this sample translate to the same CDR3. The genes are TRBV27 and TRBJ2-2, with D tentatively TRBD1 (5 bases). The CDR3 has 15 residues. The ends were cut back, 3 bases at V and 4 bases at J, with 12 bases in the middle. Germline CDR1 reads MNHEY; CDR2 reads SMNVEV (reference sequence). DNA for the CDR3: TGTGCCAGCAGTTTCGGCAGGGTGGGCACCGGGGAGCTGTTTTTT. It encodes CASSFGRVGTGELFF.

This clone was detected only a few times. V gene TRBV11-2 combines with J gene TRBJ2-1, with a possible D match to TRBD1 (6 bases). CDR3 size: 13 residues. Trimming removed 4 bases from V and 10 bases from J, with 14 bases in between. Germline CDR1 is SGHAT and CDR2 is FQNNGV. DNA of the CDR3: TGTGCCAGCAGCTCCGGACAGTTGGGCGAGCAGTTCTTC. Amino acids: CASSSGQLGEQFF.

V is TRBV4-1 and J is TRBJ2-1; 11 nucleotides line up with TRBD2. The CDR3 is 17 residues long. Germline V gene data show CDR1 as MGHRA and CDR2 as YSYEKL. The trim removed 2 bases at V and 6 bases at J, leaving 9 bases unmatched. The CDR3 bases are TGCGCCAGCAGCCAAACTTCCGGGACTAGCGGAACCAATGAGCAGTTCTTC. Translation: CASSQTSGTSGTNEQFF.

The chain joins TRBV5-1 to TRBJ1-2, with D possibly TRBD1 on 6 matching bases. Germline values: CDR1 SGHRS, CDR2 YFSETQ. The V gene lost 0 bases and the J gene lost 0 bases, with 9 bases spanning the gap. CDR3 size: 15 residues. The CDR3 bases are TGCGCCAGCAGCTTGGGACAGGCCACTAACTATGGCTACACCTTC. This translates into CASSLGQATNYGYTF.

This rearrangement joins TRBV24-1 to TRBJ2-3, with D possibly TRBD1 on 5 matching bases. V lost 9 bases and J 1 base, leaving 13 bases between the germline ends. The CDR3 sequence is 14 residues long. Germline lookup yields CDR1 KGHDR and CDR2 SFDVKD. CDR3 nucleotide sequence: TGTGCCACCTCCGGTATGGGGCGCACAGATACGCAGTATTTT. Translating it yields CATSGMGRTDTQYF.

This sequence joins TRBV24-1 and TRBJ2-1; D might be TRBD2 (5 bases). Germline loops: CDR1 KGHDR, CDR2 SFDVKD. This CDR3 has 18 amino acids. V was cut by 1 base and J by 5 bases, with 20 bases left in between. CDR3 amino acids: CATSDLGRGQRKDNEQFF. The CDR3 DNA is TGTGCCACCAGTGATTTAGGCAGAGGGCAACGTAAGGACAATGAGCAGTTCTTC.

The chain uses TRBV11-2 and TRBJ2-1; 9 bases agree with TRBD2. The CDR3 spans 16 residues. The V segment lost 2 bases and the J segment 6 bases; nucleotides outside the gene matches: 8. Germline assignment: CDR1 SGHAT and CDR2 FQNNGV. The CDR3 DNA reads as TGTGCCAGCAGCTTATGGGGGCTAGCGGGGCGCAATGAGCAGTTCTTC. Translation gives CASSLWGLAGRNEQFF.

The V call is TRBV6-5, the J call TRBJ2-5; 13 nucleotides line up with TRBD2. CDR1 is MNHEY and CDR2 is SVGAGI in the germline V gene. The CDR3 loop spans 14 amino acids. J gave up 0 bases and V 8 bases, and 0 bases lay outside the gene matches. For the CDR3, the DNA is TGTGCCAGCGGGACTAGCGGGGACCAAGAGACCCAGTACTTC. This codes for CASGTSGDQETQYF.

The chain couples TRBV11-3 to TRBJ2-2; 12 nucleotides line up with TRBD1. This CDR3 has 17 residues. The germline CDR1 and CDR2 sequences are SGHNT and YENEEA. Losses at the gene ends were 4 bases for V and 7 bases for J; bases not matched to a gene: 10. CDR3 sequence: CASSSGTGGGKSGELFF. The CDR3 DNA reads TGTGCCAGCAGCTCCGGGACAGGGGGCGGGAAGAGCGGGGAGCTGTTTTTT.

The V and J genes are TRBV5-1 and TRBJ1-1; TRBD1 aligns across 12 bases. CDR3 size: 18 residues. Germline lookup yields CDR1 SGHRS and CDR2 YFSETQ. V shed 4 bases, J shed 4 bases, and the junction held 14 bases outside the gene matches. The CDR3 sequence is CASSQYRDRGLLGTEAFF. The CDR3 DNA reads TGCGCCAGCAGCCAATACCGGGACAGGGGGCTTCTGGGCACTGAAGCTTTCTTT.

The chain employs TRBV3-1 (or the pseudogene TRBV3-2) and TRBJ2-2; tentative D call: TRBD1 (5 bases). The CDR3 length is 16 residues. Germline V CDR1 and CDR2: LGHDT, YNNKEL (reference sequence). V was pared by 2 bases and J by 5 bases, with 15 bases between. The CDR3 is CASSQLPGPRTGELFF. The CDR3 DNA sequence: TGTGCCAGCAGCCAATTGCCAGGGCCGAGAACCGGGGAGCTGTTTTTT.

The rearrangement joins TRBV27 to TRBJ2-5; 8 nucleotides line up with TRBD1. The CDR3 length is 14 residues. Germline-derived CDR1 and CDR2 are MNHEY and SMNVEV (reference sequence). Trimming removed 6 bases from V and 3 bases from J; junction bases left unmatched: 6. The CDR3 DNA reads TGTGCCAGCAGGCCGACAGGGGAAAAAGAGACCCAGTACTTC. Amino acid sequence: CASRPTGEKETQYF.

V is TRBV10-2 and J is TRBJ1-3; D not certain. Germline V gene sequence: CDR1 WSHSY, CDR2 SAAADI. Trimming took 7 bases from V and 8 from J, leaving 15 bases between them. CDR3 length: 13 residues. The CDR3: CASTPRGLDTIYF. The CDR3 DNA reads TGCGCCAGCACTCCGAGAGGTCTGGACACCATATATTTT.

CDR3 in DNA: TGTGCCAGTAGTATAGCCCGGGACAGTAATTCACCCCTCCACTTT. It specifies CASSIARDSNSPLHF. V is TRBV19 and J is TRBJ1-6, with 7 bases that match TRBD1. Trimming at V came to 1 base and at J to 6 bases, leaving 3 bases not matched to a gene. CDR3 length equals 15 residues. CDR1 and CDR2 from the germline V gene are LNHDA and SQIVND (reference sequence). Using reference TRBV19 and TRBJ1-6 for the parts outside the CDR3, the full variable domain is DGGITQSPKYLFRKEGQNVTLSCEQNLNHDAMYWYRQDPGQGLRLIYYSQIVNDFQKGDIAEGYSVSREKKESFPLTVTSAQKNPTAFYLCASSIARDSNSPLHFGNGTRLTVT.

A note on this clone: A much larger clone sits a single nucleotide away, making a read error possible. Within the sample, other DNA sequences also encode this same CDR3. The CDR3 sequence: CASSRDRDETQYF. The CDR3 bases are TGTGCCAGCAGTCGGGACAGGGACGAGACCCAGTACTTC. The rearrangement joins TRBV6-5 to TRBJ2-5; 9 bases are shared with TRBD1. The CDR3 is 13 residues long. The germline gives CDR1 MNHEY, CDR2 SVGAGI. V lost 5 bases and J lost 5; bases outside the gene matches: 3.

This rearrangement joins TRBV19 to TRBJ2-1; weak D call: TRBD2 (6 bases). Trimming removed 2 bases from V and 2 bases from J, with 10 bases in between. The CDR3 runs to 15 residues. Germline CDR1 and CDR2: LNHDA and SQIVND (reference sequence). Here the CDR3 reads CASSIPGGAYNEQFF. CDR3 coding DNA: TGTGCCAGTAGTATACCCGGGGGAGCCTACAATGAGCAGTTCTTC. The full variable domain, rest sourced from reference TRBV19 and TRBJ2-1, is DGGITQSPKYLFRKEGQNVTLSCEQNLNHDAMYWYRQDPGQGLRLIYYSQIVNDFQKGDIAEGYSVSREKKESFPLTVTSAQKNPTAFYLCASSIPGGAYNEQFFGPGTRLTVL.

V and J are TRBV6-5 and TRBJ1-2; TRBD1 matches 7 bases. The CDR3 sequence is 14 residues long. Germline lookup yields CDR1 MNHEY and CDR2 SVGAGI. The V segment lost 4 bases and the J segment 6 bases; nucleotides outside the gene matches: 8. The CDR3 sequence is CASSSRGLGDGYTF. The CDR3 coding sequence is TGTGCCAGCAGTTCAAGGGGGCTCGGGGATGGCTACACCTTC.

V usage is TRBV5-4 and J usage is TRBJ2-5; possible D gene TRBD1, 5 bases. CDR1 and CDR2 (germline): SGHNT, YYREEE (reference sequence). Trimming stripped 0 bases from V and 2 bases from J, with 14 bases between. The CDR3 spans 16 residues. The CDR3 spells CASSLVGPGAQETQYF. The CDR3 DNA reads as TGTGCCAGCAGCTTGGTGGGGCCTGGGGCACAAGAGACCCAGTACTTC.

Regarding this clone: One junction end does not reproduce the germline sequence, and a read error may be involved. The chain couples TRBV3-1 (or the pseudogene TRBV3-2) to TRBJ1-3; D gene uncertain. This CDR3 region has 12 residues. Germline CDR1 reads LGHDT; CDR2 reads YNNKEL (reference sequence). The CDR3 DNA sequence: TGTGCCAGCAGCCCCGGTGGAGACACCATATATTTT. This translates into CASSPGGDTIYF.

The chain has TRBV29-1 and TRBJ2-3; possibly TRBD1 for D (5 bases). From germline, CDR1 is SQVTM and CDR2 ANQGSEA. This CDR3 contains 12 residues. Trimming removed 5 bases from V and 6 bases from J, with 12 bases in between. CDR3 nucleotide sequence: TGCAGCGTTTTCCAGGGATCGGATACGCAGTATTTT. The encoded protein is CSVFQGSDTQYF.

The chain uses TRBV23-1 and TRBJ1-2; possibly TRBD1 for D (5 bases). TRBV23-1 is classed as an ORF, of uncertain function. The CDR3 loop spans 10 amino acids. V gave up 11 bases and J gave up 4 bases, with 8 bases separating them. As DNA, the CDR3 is TGCGCCGGAGGGACCTATGGCTACACCTTC. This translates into CAGGTYGYTF.